This entry is about one T cell receptor beta chain. Germline CDR1 is GTSNPN and CDR2 is SVGIG (reference sequence). This CDR3 is built from 11 residues. Trimming pared 3 bases from V and 8 bases from J, leaving 11 bases between. This sample was included in a study of blood T cell repertoires in COVID-19. Study at large: Researchers got acute and convalescent COVID-19 samples from the United States, Italy and Spain. The analysed material was cDNA or gDNA that came from T cells, B-cell-depleted T cells, or PBMCs.

In the study's own analysis: Using reference gene primer amplification, nucleated cell counts were estimated. The protocol was immunoSEQ multiplex PCR, while the TCRdb copy is restricted to in-frame clones and leaves out a portion. V and J calls and clone size come straight from that table; D and trimming were deduced from the DNA. The sample consists of 90,000 to 140,000 clones, 65% to 90% of them appearing once. Sequenced input: peripheral blood. This rearrangement joins TRBV30 to TRBJ2-7; perhaps TRBD2 as D (6 bases). The sequence was collected from a man aged 50 to 59 with acute or convalescent COVID-19. The CDR3 protein is CAWRLGGKQYF. The CDR3 DNA sequence: TGTGCCTGGAGATTGGGCGGGAAGCAGTACTTC.